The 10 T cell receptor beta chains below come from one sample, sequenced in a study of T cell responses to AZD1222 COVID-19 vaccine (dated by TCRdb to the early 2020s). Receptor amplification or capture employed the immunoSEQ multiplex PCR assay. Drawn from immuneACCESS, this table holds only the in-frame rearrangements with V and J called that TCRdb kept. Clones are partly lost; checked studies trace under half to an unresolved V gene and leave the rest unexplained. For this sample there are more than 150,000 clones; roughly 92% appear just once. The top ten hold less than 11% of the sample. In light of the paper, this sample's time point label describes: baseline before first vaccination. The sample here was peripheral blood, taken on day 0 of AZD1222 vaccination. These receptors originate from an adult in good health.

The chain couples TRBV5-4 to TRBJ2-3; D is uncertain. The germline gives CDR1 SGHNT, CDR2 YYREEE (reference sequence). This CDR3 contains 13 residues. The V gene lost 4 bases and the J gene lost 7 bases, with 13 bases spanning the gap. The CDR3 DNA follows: TGTGCCAGCAGCCTGTCGGACCTTCATACGCAGTATTTT. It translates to CASSLSDLHTQYF.

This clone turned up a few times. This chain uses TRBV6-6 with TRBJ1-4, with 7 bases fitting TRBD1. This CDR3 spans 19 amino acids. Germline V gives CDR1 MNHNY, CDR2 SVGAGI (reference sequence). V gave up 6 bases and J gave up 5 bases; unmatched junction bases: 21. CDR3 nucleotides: TGTGCCAGCAGCTATAGGGGGCCACGAGACAGCCGGACAAATGAAAAACTGTTTTTT. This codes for CASSYRGPRDSRTNEKLFF.

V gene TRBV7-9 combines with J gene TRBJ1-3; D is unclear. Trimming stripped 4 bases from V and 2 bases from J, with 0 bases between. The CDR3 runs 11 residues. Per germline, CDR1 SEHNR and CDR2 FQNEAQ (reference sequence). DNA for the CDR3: TGTGCCAGCAGCTCTGGAAACACCATATATTTT. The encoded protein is CASSSGNTIYF.

The CDR3 is CASGSGTPLNEQFF. The CDR3 nucleotides are TGTGCTAGTGGTTCCGGGACTCCCCTCAATGAGCAGTTCTTC. The chain carries TRBV12-5 and TRBJ2-1; weak D call: TRBD2 (6 bases). Germline V CDR1 and CDR2: LGHNT, FRNRAP. V lost 4 bases, J lost 6 bases, and 13 bases lay in between. This CDR3 comprises 14 residues.

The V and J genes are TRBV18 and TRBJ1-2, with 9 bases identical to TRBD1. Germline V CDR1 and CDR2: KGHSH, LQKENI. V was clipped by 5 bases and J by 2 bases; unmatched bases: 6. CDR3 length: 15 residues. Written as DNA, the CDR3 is TGTGCCAGCTCAGAACGGGACAGGGCGAACTATGGCTACACCTTC. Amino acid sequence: CASSERDRANYGYTF.

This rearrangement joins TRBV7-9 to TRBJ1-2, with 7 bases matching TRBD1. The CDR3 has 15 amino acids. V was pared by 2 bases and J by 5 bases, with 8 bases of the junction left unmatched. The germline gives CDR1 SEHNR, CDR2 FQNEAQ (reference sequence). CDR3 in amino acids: CASSLIGRGVYGYTF. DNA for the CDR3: TGTGCCAGCAGCTTAATCGGCAGGGGGGTATATGGCTACACCTTC.

CDR3 residues: CASSQLSGYTF. The DNA of the CDR3 is TGTGCCAGCAGCCAATTGTCTGGCTACACCTTC. The chain employs TRBV3-1 (or the pseudogene TRBV3-2) and TRBJ1-2, with no clear D. The CDR3 loop spans 11 amino acids. Germline V gene sequence: CDR1 LGHDT, CDR2 YNNKEL (reference sequence). Between the trimmed V and J ends, which lost 2 bases and 7 bases, there was a span of 5 bases.

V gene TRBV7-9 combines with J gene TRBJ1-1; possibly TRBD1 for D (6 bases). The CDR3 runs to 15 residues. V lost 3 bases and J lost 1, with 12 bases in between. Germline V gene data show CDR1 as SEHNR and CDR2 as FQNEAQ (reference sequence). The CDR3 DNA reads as TGTGCCAGCAGCTTCCCCGTAGGGGGGAACACTGAAGCTTTCTTT. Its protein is CASSFPVGGNTEAFF.

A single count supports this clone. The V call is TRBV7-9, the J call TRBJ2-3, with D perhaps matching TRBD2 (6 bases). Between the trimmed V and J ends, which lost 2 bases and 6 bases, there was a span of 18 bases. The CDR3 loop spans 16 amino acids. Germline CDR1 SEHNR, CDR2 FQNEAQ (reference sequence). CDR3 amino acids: CASSLWGWRDNDTQYF. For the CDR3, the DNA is TGTGCCAGCAGCTTATGGGGTTGGCGGGATAACGATACGCAGTATTTT.

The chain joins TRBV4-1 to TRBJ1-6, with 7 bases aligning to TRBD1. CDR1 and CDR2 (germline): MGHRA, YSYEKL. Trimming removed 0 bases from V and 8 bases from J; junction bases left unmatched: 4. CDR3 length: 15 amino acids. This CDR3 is CASSQDQGGYSPLHF. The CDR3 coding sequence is TGCGCCAGCAGCCAAGATCAGGGGGGATATTCACCCCTCCACTTT.